This TCR beta chain was recovered during a study of T cells after yellow fever vaccination. TCRdb re-analysed the 5' RACE reads in MiXCR, keeping a single row per CDR3 protein. The table includes 100,000 to 150,000 distinct CDR3 sequences, approximately 9% detected once. The sequence came from a man aged 18 to 30 who received the YFV17D yellow fever vaccine. Sequencing used CD8+ T cells sorted from PBMCs, obtained on the day of the yellow fever booster vaccination.

The CDR3 sequence: CASSLTGSGELFF. The CDR3 coding sequence is TGTGCCAGCAGCTTGACAGGGTCCGGGGAGCTGTTTTTT. The rearrangement uses TRBV7-7 and TRBJ2-2; 7 nucleotides match TRBD1. CDR1 is SSHAT, CDR2 FNYEAQ, per germline (reference sequence). Unmatched junction bases numbered 1, after V lost 3 bases and J lost 6 bases. The CDR3 runs 13 residues. The full variable domain, completed using reference TRBV7-7 and TRBJ2-2, is GAGVSQSPRYKVTKRGQDVTLRCDPISSHATLYWYQQALGQGPEFLTYFNYEAQPDKSGLPSDRFSAERPEGSISTLTIQRTEQRDSAMYRCASSLTGSGELFFGEGSRLTVL.